This entry lists 29 T cell receptor beta chains sequenced from one sample in a study of cytomegalovirus exposure and HLA in healthy donors. The method was immunoSEQ multiplex PCR; TCRdb's version includes in-frame clones alone and lacks a portion of them. Of over 100,000 clones listed, approximately 94% were seen once; the top ten hold approximately 1%. Sequencing was done on a sample of PBMCs. These TCRs come from a woman aged 18 to 35 in good health and CMV-seronegative.

The chain joins TRBV6-4 to TRBJ2-3; 11 bases match TRBD2. V lost 5 bases, J lost 6 bases, and 4 bases stayed unmatched. Germline CDR1 reads MRHNA; CDR2 reads SNTAGT. The CDR3 loop spans 14 amino acids. The CDR3 loop is CASSLAGGSDTQYF. The CDR3 nucleotides are TGTGCCAGCAGTCTAGCGGGAGGATCCGATACGCAGTATTTT.

The gene calls are TRBV19 and TRBJ2-2; D may be TRBD1 (5 bases). Germline V CDR1 and CDR2: LNHDA, SQIVND (reference sequence). V dropped 5 bases and J dropped 6 bases, with 10 bases sitting between them. CDR3 length equals 13 residues. DNA for the CDR3: TGTGCCAGTAGTCTCGACAGAGCCGGGGAGCTGTTTTTT. Its translation is CASSLDRAGELFF.

The chain uses TRBV27 and TRBJ1-2; 7 bases align to TRBD1. CDR3 length: 14 amino acids. Trimming at V came to 4 bases and at J to 5 bases, leaving 7 bases not matched to a gene. Germline loops: CDR1 MNHEY, CDR2 SMNVEV (reference sequence). CDR3 sequence: CASSSAGQLYGYTF. Here the CDR3 DNA reads TGTGCCAGCAGTTCTGCGGGACAGCTGTATGGCTACACCTTC.

A word on this clone: A read error may account for a junction end that differs from germline. This same CDR3 is encoded by further DNA sequences in the sample. The chain uses TRBV30 and TRBJ1-2; 7 bases are shared with TRBD1. CDR3 length equals 13 residues. Germline V gene sequence: CDR1 GTSNPN, CDR2 SVGIG (reference sequence). CDR3 coding DNA: TGCGCCTGGAGCCAGAGGACAGGCTATGGCTACACCTTC. This codes for CAWSQRTGYGYTF.

V usage is TRBV5-1 and J usage is TRBJ2-5, with D possibly being TRBD2 (6 bases). Trimming cost V 2 bases and J 3 bases, with 14 bases left between them. From germline, CDR1 is SGHRS and CDR2 YFSETQ. This CDR3 spans 15 amino acids. The CDR3 spells CASSFDGGGEETQYF. The CDR3 bases are TGCGCCAGCAGCTTTGACGGGGGAGGAGAAGAGACCCAGTACTTC.

The V call is TRBV29-1, the J call TRBJ1-1, with a weak D call TRBD1 (5 bases). The CDR3 runs 16 residues. The germline V gene encodes CDR1 SQVTM and CDR2 ANQGSEA. The germline V and J ends were trimmed by 4 bases and 1 base, with 19 bases remaining between them. The DNA for the CDR3 is TGCAGCGTTGGGGAGGGAGGGGCAGACAGGAACACTGAAGCTTTCTTT. Protein product: CSVGEGGADRNTEAFF.

The chain has TRBV5-4 and TRBJ2-7; 12 bases fit TRBD2. The germline V gene has CDR1 SGHNT and CDR2 YYREEE (reference sequence). This CDR3 has 15 residues. The V segment lost 1 base and the J segment 3 bases; nucleotides outside the gene matches: 2. DNA for the CDR3: TGTGCCAGCAGCTTGTCGACTAGCGGGAGCTACGAGCAGTACTTC. Its protein is CASSLSTSGSYEQYF. The entire variable domain, with the rest obtained from reference TRBV5-4 and TRBJ2-7, is as follows: ETGVTQSPTHLIKTRGQQVTLRCSSQSGHNTVSWYQQALGQGPQFIFQYYREEENGRGNFPPRFSGLQFPNYSSELNVNALELDDSALYLCASSLSTSGSYEQYFGPGTRLTVT.

This chain joins TRBV11-3 and TRBJ1-3; D is ambiguous. There are 15 residues in the CDR3. The germline CDR1 and CDR2 sequences are SGHNT and YENEEA. V was cut by 5 bases and J by 0 bases, with 11 bases left in between. CDR3: CASSRIGISGNTIYF. CDR3 coding DNA: TGTGCCAGCAGCCGTATCGGGATCTCTGGAAACACCATATATTTT.

The chain joins TRBV7-9 to TRBJ2-1; D gene uncertain. V lost 9 bases and J lost 0, with 15 bases in between. This CDR3 is built from 15 residues. CDR1 and CDR2 (germline): SEHNR, FQNEAQ (reference sequence). CDR3 sequence reads: CASQSSRVSYNEQFF. The CDR3 DNA sequence: TGTGCCAGTCAATCTTCCCGGGTCTCCTACAATGAGCAGTTCTTC.

V usage is TRBV30 and J usage is TRBJ1-1; D not certain. Trimming removed 0 bases at V and 10 bases at J, with 15 bases between. Germline V lookup: CDR1 GTSNPN, CDR2 SVGIG (reference sequence). The CDR3 sequence is 13 residues long. The CDR3 loop reads CAWSVRGSGGAFF. In nucleotides, the CDR3 is TGTGCCTGGAGTGTACGGGGAAGTGGTGGAGCTTTCTTT.

This clone was counted once. V is TRBV5-1 and J is TRBJ1-4; D might be TRBD1 (6 bases). With 1 base removed from V and 3 bases from J, the gap between germline ends came to 22 bases. CDR1 is SGHRS, CDR2 YFSETQ, per germline. The CDR3 spans 19 residues. The CDR3 coding sequence is TGCGCCAGCAGCTTGTTTATTTTGGACAGCCCCGCGGCTAATGAAAAACTGTTTTTT. This translates into CASSLFILDSPAANEKLFF. Full variable domain (outside the CDR3, taken from reference TRBV5-1 and TRBJ1-4): KAGVTQTPRYLIKTRGQQVTLSCSPISGHRSVSWYQQTPGQGLQFLFEYFSETQRNKGNFPGRFSGRQFSNSRSEMNVSTLELGDSALYLCASSLFILDSPAANEKLFFGSGTQLSVL.

The chain combines TRBV7-9 with TRBJ2-3; 10 nucleotides match TRBD2. V was pared by 3 bases and J by 2 bases, with 5 bases of the junction left unmatched. This CDR3 has 16 residues. In germline, CDR1 is SEHNR, CDR2 FQNEAQ (reference sequence). The CDR3 loop is CASSLSSGGTTDTQYF. The CDR3 DNA follows: TGTGCCAGCAGCTTGTCTAGCGGGGGTACCACAGATACGCAGTATTTT.

This clone was recorded only once. V is TRBV19 and J is TRBJ2-7; 7 bases align to TRBD1. Germline trimming cut 3 bases from V and 3 bases from J; bases unmatched to any gene: 14. This CDR3 contains 17 residues. From germline, CDR1 is LNHDA and CDR2 SQIVND (reference sequence). CDR3 DNA sequence: TGTGCCAGTAGTATGGGGAGAAACAGGGGCCCTTACTACGAGCAGTACTTC. Amino acids: CASSMGRNRGPYYEQYF.

V is TRBV7-8 and J is TRBJ2-5; TRBD1 might be the D (5 bases). The germline V gene has CDR1 SGHVS and CDR2 FQNEAQ. The V end lost 4 bases, the J end lost 4 bases, and 16 bases lay between the germline ends. This CDR3 region has 15 residues. This CDR3 reads CASSSPRSTAETQYF. CDR3 nucleotides: TGTGCCAGCAGCTCCCCGAGATCGACAGCAGAGACCCAGTACTTC.

Here the CDR3 reads CAITQGGYQPQHF. The CDR3 DNA reads TGTGCCATCACCCAGGGGGGCTATCAGCCCCAGCATTTT. This chain links TRBV10-3 with TRBJ1-5, with 7 nucleotides matching TRBD1. Germline-derived CDR1 and CDR2 are ENHRY and SYGVKD. Trimming at V came to 7 bases and at J to 5 bases, leaving 5 bases not matched to a gene. This CDR3 spans 13 amino acids.

The rearrangement joins TRBV6-5 to TRBJ1-1; 8 positions match TRBD1. In germline, CDR1 is MNHEY, CDR2 SVGAGI. The CDR3 runs 15 residues. V shed 4 bases and J 2 bases; nucleotides not matched to a gene: 6. In DNA form, the CDR3 reads TGTGCCAGCAGTTCCCCTGACAGGGGTAACACTGAAGCTTTCTTT. It codes for CASSSPDRGNTEAFF.

This clone has only one observation. The chain links TRBV29-1 to TRBJ2-5; 10 positions match TRBD2. The germline gives CDR1 SQVTM, CDR2 ANQGSEA. The CDR3 is made up of 14 amino acids. The ends lost 7 bases at V and 2 bases at J; junction bases unmatched: 7. CDR3 DNA sequence: TGCAGCGCCGGACTAGCGGAAAGGCAAGAGACCCAGTACTTC. Protein product: CSAGLAERQETQYF.

The rearrangement joins TRBV7-2 to TRBJ2-1, with 10 bases fitting TRBD1. V trimming: 6 bases; J trimming: 6 bases; junction bases outside the gene matches: 8. CDR1 and CDR2 from the germline V gene are SGHTA and FQGNSA. There are 15 residues in the CDR3. As DNA, the CDR3 is TGTGCCAGCAGATCCCGGGACAGGGGAGGCAATGAGCAGTTCTTC. Translated: CASRSRDRGGNEQFF. The whole variable domain, filled in from reference TRBV7-2 and TRBJ2-1, reads GAGVSQSPSNKVTEKGKDVELRCDPISGHTALYWYRQSLGQGLEFLIYFQGNSAPDKSGLPSDRFSAERTGGSVSTLTIQRTQQEDSAVYLCASRSRDRGGNEQFFGPGTRLTVL.

V gene TRBV25-1 combines with J gene TRBJ2-7; tentative D call: TRBD2 (5 bases). Trimming left V 3 bases short and J 2 bases short, with 11 bases between. The germline CDR1 and CDR2 sequences are MGHDK and SYGVNS. The CDR3 covers 14 residues. The CDR3 DNA reads as TGTGCCAGCAGTGAGCCGGGAACTACCTACGAGCAGTACTTC. Translation: CASSEPGTTYEQYF.

Here the CDR3 reads CASSPSPGDTGELFF. CDR3 nucleotide sequence: TGTGCCAGCAGCCCCTCTCCGGGGGACACCGGGGAGCTGTTTTTT. The chain combines TRBV25-1 with TRBJ2-2; a possible D gene is TRBD2 (6 bases). The V gene's germline CDR1 is MGHDK and CDR2 SYGVNS. This CDR3 contains 15 residues. Trimming shortened V by 6 bases and J by 3 bases, and 14 bases separated the two germline ends.

The J gene is TRBJ2-3, the V gene TRBV4-1; no reliable D call. Germline CDR1 and CDR2: MGHRA and YSYEKL. The CDR3 extends over 15 amino acids. V was shortened by 4 bases and J by 0 bases, with 11 bases between the two germline ends. CDR3: CASSRDQVSTDTQYF. In DNA form, the CDR3 reads TGCGCCAGCAGCCGAGACCAGGTTAGCACAGATACGCAGTATTTT.

This chain links TRBV11-2 with TRBJ2-1; maybe TRBD2 (6 bases). The CDR3 runs to 15 residues. The ends were cut back, 2 bases at V and 8 bases at J, with 16 bases in the middle. Germline loops: CDR1 SGHAT, CDR2 FQNNGV. The CDR3 region is CASSLSGRRGDEQFF. The CDR3, as DNA: TGTGCCAGCAGCTTATCGGGTCGGAGGGGCGATGAGCAGTTCTTC.

This sequence joins TRBV25-1 and TRBJ1-4; 7 nucleotides agree with TRBD1. Germline V gene data show CDR1 as MGHDK and CDR2 as SYGVNS. Germline trimming cut 3 bases from V and 4 bases from J; bases unmatched to any gene: 5. The CDR3 runs 15 residues. The CDR3 DNA is TGTGCCAGCAGTGATACTGACAGGGTTAATGAAAAACTGTTTTTT. It specifies CASSDTDRVNEKLFF.

The V call is TRBV7-9, the J call TRBJ2-2, with TRBD1 identical over 7 bases. CDR1 and CDR2 (germline): SEHNR, FQNEAQ (reference sequence). The CDR3 contains 16 residues. V lost 4 bases to trimming and J lost 11 bases; unmatched junction nucleotides: 16. The CDR3 sequence: CASSSHGDSPNGELFF. The DNA of the CDR3 is TGTGCCAGCAGCTCACATGGGGACAGCCCGAACGGTGAGCTGTTTTTT.

The chain couples TRBV9 to TRBJ2-1; maybe TRBD2 (6 bases). CDR3 length: 17 amino acids. Germline CDR1 reads SGDLS; CDR2 reads YYNGEE. Deletions cut 0 bases from V and 9 bases from J, with 22 bases between. The CDR3 region has the DNA TGTGCCAGCAGCGTAGCGGGTCGAAGTTTTGCCGGGGGTGAGCAGTTCTTC. Amino acids: CASSVAGRSFAGGEQFF.

This chain connects TRBV11-3 to TRBJ2-5, with D possibly TRBD1 on 5 matching bases. Germline V gene lookup returns CDR1 SGHNT and CDR2 YENEEA. V was shortened by 1 base and J by 4 bases, with 10 bases between the two germline ends. This CDR3 has 14 amino acids. CDR3 residues: CASSLGQYGETQYF. In DNA form, the CDR3 reads TGTGCCAGCAGCTTAGGACAGTATGGAGAGACCCAGTACTTC.

The chain carries TRBV5-1 and TRBJ1-6; 8 nucleotides align to TRBD1. This CDR3 has 14 residues. In germline, CDR1 is SGHRS, CDR2 YFSETQ. The V and J ends lost 0 bases and 7 bases, in that order; junction bases with no gene match: 0. The CDR3 is CASSLGTGNSPLHF. The CDR3 DNA follows: TGCGCCAGCAGCTTGGGGACAGGGAATTCACCCCTCCACTTT.

This sequence joins TRBV5-1 and TRBJ2-3; maybe TRBD1 (5 bases). V dropped 0 bases and J dropped 3 bases, with 8 bases sitting between them. CDR1 is SGHRS, CDR2 YFSETQ, per germline. The CDR3 runs to 14 residues. CDR3 sequence (DNA): TGCGCCAGCAGCTTGGTCGCAGGGACAGATACGCAGTATTTT. Encoded protein: CASSLVAGTDTQYF.

The chain links TRBV28 to TRBJ2-5; 7 nucleotides match TRBD1. The CDR3 length is 14 residues. Germline loops: CDR1 MDHEN, CDR2 SYDVKM. V shed 5 bases and J 4 bases; nucleotides not matched to a gene: 7. CDR3 protein: CASSGATGVETQYF. The CDR3 DNA reads TGTGCCAGCAGTGGCGCAACAGGGGTAGAGACCCAGTACTTC.